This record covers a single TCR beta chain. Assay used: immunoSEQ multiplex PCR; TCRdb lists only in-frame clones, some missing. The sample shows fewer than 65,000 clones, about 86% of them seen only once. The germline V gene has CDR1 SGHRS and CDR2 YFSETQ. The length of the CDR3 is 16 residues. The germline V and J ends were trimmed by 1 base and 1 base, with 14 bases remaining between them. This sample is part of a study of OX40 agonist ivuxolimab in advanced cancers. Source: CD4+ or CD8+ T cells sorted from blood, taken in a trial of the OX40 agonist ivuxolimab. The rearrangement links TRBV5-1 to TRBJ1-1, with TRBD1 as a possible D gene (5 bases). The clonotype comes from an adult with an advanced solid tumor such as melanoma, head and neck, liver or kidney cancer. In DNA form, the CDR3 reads TGCGCCAGCAGCTTGTTATCCACAGGTACGAACACTGAAGCTTTCTTT. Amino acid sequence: CASSLLSTGTNTEAFF.